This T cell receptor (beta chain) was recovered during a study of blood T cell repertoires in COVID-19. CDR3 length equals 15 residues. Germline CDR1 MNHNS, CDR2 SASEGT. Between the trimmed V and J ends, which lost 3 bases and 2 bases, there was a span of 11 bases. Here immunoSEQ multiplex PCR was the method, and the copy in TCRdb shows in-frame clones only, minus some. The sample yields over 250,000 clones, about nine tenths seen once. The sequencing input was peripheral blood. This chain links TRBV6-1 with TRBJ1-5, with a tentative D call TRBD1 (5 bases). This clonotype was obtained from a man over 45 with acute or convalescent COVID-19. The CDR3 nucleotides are TGTGCCAGCAGTGACGTGGGGGGGGGCAATCAGCCCCAGCATTTT. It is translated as CASSDVGGGNQPQHF.